A selection of T cell receptor beta chains follows, all from one sample in a study of control samples from healthy donors and cancer patients. The repertoire was sequenced with immunoSEQ multiplex PCR; TCRdb's copy has only in-frame clones and lacks some. The top ten clones hold 5% to 7% of a sample with roughly 150,000 clones, roughly 93% of them seen once. Material for sequencing was blood. The receptors were gathered from a man between 18 and 35 years old in good health. CDR3s include the opening cysteine and the closing phenylalanine or tryptophan. D genes are given only for firm matches. Where a row states a size, it is once, few, many or the class of an expanded clone; other rows omit it.

d_gene,j_gene,abundance,v_gene,CDR3aa,CDR3nt
TRBD1,TRBJ1-1,NA,TRBV18,CASSPRQGLMNTEAFF,TGTGCCAGCTCACCTCGACAGGGACTCATGAACACTGAAGCTTTCTTT
NA,TRBJ1-5,NA,TRBV19,CASSAQNIQHF,TGTGCCAGTAGTGCGCAGAACATTCAGCATTTT
NA,TRBJ1-3,NA,TRBV3-1/TRBV3-2,CASSQDGGHTGNTIYF,TGTGCCAGCAGCCAAGATGGGGGGCACACTGGAAACACCATATATTTT
NA,TRBJ2-7,NA,TRBV30,CAWSPLFHRVTYEQYF,TGTGCCTGGAGTCCTCTTTTCCACCGGGTCACATACGAGCAGTACTTC
NA,TRBJ2-7,NA,TRBV18,CASASTGYEQYF,TGTGCCAGCGCCTCAACAGGGTACGAGCAGTACTTC
TRBD1,TRBJ1-2,NA,TRBV6-5,CASRETGTGGGYTF,TGTGCCAGCAGGGAGACTGGGACAGGGGGTGGCTACACCTTC
NA,TRBJ2-7,NA,TRBV6-5,CASSRPPGEQYF,TGTGCCAGCTCGAGACCCCCCGGCGAGCAGTACTTC
TRBD2,TRBJ2-7,NA,TRBV4-3,CASSHREGSYEQYF,TGCGCCAGCAGTCATCGGGAGGGTAGCTACGAGCAGTACTTC
NA,TRBJ1-4,NA,TRBV29-1,CSSQGHNEKLFF,TGCAGTTCACAGGGCCATAATGAAAAACTGTTTTTT
NA,TRBJ1-2,NA,TRBV5-5,CASSLGGPRTLYGYTF,TGTGCCAGCAGCTTGGGGGGGCCGAGGACCCTCTATGGCTACACCTTC
TRBD1,TRBJ2-1,NA,TRBV4-1,CASSQGISGGRIYNEQFF,TGCGCCAGCAGCCAAGGGATCTCAGGGGGCAGGATCTACAATGAGCAGTTCTTC
TRBD2,TRBJ2-1,NA,TRBV6-1,CASSEYNSGRVKFF,TGTGCCAGCAGTGAATATAATAGCGGGAGGGTCAAGTTCTTC
NA,TRBJ1-1,NA,TRBV29-1,CSVEDLGDWPEAFF,TGCAGCGTTGAAGATCTGGGGGATTGGCCTGAAGCTTTCTTT
TRBD1,TRBJ1-3,once,TRBV7-8,CASSLGPSAPTGGNTIYF,TGTGCCAGCAGCTTAGGCCCGTCGGCCCCGACAGGGGGAAACACCATATATTTT
NA,TRBJ2-2,NA,TRBV24-1,CATSDFNGGPGELFF,TGTGCCACCAGTGATTTTAACGGGGGCCCCGGGGAGCTGTTTTTT
NA,TRBJ1-2,NA,TRBV9,CASSVSRMRKTGTNYGYTF,TGTGCCAGCAGCGTGAGTAGAATGAGAAAAACAGGGACTAACTATGGCTACACCTTC
NA,TRBJ2-3,NA,TRBV6-6,CASSSSRDTQYF,TGTGCCAGCAGTTCCTCGAGGGATACGCAGTATTTT
TRBD1,TRBJ2-2,NA,TRBV18,CASSPEAGGTGELFF,TGTGCCAGCTCACCGGAAGCAGGGGGCACCGGGGAGCTGTTTTTT
NA,TRBJ2-1,NA,TRBV10-3,CAISERNEQFF,TGTGCCATCAGTGAGCGGAATGAGCAGTTCTTC
NA,TRBJ2-7,NA,TRBV29-1,CSVATQVDEQYF,TGCAGCGTTGCCACCCAGGTGGACGAGCAGTACTTC
NA,TRBJ2-2,NA,TRBV29-1,CSVEEEVPGELFF,TGCAGCGTTGAAGAGGAGGTTCCCGGGGAGCTGTTTTTT
TRBD2,TRBJ2-1,NA,TRBV19,CASSTPGLADYNEQFF,TGTGCCAGTAGTACGCCGGGACTAGCGGACTACAATGAGCAGTTCTTC